This T cell receptor beta chain appears in the sequencing data of a study of vaccination and CD4 T cells after COVID-19. For the study at large: Post-diagnosis, post-COVID samples were collected after a median approximately 97 days, ranging 35 to 161.

Treatment here: approximately nine-day PBMC culture with coronavirus spike peptide pools or control peptides (ViraFEST assay). Peptide-pool expansion of antigen-specific T cells preceded TCR sequencing in ViraFEST. Study results and limitations: Spike mono-reactivity was evident in 304 of the 307 vaccine-specific clones derived from convalescent patients.

CDR3 length: 15 amino acids. Between the trimmed V and J ends, which lost 2 bases and 6 bases, there was a span of 17 bases. Germline CDR1 SGHNT, CDR2 YYREEE (reference sequence). Remarks on this clonotype: Its antigen is undetermined.

Cultured CD4+ T cell DNA underwent sequencing with the Oncomine TCR Beta short-read assay. TCRdb reprocessed the PCR reads via MiXCR and lists one record per CDR3 protein. The repertoire has thousands of distinct CDR3 sequences, about half of them found once; the top ten carry 18%. The clonotype originates from a human donor who had recovered from COVID-19. Material: CD4+ T cells from blood, cultured in vitro. The chain employs TRBV5-4 and TRBJ1-1, with a possible D match to TRBD1 (5 bases). For the CDR3, the DNA is TGTGCCAGCAGCTTCGGACAAAATTTCAATTCTGAAGCTTTCTTT. Translation: CASSFGQNFNSEAFF. The whole variable domain, remainder taken from reference TRBV5-4 and TRBJ1-1, is ETGVTQSPTHLIKTRGQQVTLRCSSQSGHNTVSWYQQALGQGPQFIFQYYREEENGRGNFPPRFSGLQFPNYSSELNVNALELDDSALYLCASSFGQNFNSEAFFGQGTRLTVV.